This paragraph covers one T cell receptor beta chain sequence. Its antigen is not identified. A sort by CD45RO/CCR7/CD25/CD127/CD95/CD27 yielded CD4+ naive, central memory, regulatory and stem cell-like memory cells. This record belongs to a study of beta chain features in type 1 diabetes. Germline V gene lookup returns CDR1 MNHNY and CDR2 SVGAGI (reference sequence). The CDR3 loop spans 15 amino acids. V shed 6 bases and J 0 bases; nucleotides not matched to a gene: 5. Isolated RNA was reverse transcribed in full, so expressed TCRB transcripts were sequenced. Here immunoSEQ multiplex PCR was the method, and the copy in TCRdb shows in-frame clones only, minus some. Here the sample spans around 180,000 clones, over 6% being singletons. Study-wide results and limits: No resolution was reached here on whether HLA type influences TCRB rearrangement. Within each of all four CD4+ subsets, Type 1 diabetes patients had TCRB CDR3s that were moderately but significantly shorter.

The genes are TRBV6-6 and TRBJ2-1; 7 bases are a match to TRBD1. The TCR originated in a man aged 18 to 30 with type 1 diabetes. The specimen sequenced was central memory CD4+ T cells from blood. The CDR3 here is CASSTQGSSYNEQFF. CDR3 in DNA: TGTGCCAGCAGCACACAGGGGAGCTCCTACAATGAGCAGTTCTTC.